This T cell receptor beta chain was obtained from a study of beta chain features in type 1 diabetes. Overall study results and limits: VDJ junctions from patients with type 1 diabetes contained fewer insertions and more deletions. Patients' naive, central memory and Treg TCRB repertoires seemed closer to one another than those of healthy donors.

The single heparinised draw taken from each donor contained around 110 mL of blood on average. A sort by CD45RO/CCR7/CD25/CD127/CD95/CD27 yielded CD4+ naive, central memory, regulatory and stem cell-like memory cells. Concerning this clone: Its antigen is as yet unknown.

Since all of the isolated RNA was reverse transcribed, expressed TCRB transcripts were what got sequenced. Assay used: immunoSEQ multiplex PCR; TCRdb lists only in-frame clones, some missing. Among 390,000 or so clones listed, about 15% were seen once. Germline CDR1 GTSNPN, CDR2 SVGIG (reference sequence). This CDR3 comprises 12 residues. The V end lost 5 bases, the J end lost 4 bases, and 11 bases lay between the germline ends. The TCR was taken from a man aged 25 to 40 in good health. Sequenced sample: naive CD4+ T cells from blood. This rearrangement joins TRBV30 to TRBJ1-2, with a tentative D call TRBD1 (5 bases). In DNA, the CDR3 is TGTGCCTGGGAAACAGGTTCCTATGGCTACACCTTC. It translates to CAWETGSYGYTF.